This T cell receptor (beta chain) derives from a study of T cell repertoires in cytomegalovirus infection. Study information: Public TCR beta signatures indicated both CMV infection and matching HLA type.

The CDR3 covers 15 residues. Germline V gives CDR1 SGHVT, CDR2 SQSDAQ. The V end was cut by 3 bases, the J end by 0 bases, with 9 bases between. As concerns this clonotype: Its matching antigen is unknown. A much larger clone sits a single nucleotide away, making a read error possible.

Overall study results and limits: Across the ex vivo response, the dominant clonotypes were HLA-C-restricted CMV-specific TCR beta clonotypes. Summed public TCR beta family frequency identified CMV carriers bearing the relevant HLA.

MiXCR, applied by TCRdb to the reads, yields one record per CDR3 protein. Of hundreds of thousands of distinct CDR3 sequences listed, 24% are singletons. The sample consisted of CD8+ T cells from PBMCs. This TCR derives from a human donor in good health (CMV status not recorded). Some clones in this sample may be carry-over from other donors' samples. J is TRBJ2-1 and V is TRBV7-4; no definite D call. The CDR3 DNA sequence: TGTGCCAGCAGCTTTTCAAGGCGCTCCTACAATGAGCAGTTCTTC. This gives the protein CASSFSRRSYNEQFF.